The 18 T cell receptor beta chains below were found in one sample sequenced in a study of blood T cell repertoires in COVID-19. Sequencing was performed with immunoSEQ multiplex PCR; in TCRdb, only in-frame clones are kept and a portion is missing. The sample has roughly 150,000 clones; more than 75% are singletons. The sample consisted of peripheral blood. These receptor sequences come from a man between 18 and 35 years old with COVID-19, enrolled during active disease.

A note on this clone: One end of the junction fails to match germline, which may point to a read error. The J gene is TRBJ2-1, the V gene TRBV28; 7 nucleotides align to TRBD2. Germline values: CDR1 MDHEN, CDR2 SYDVKM. The CDR3 contains 18 residues. The CDR3, as DNA: TGTGCCAGCAGTTTGGGAGGGCCAGGGACGAAATCTGTTAATGGGCAGTTCTTC. Its protein product is CASSLGGPGTKSVNGQFF.

The chain employs TRBV28 and TRBJ2-7; D is possibly TRBD2 (6 bases). CDR1 and CDR2 (germline): MDHEN, SYDVKM. V lost 3 bases to trimming and J lost 4 bases, with 10 bases between them. CDR3 length: 13 residues. Written as DNA, the CDR3 is TGTGCCAGCAGTTTCGGGAGTTGGTACGAGCAGTACTTC. Translated, it gives CASSFGSWYEQYF.

The genes are TRBV3-1 (or the pseudogene TRBV3-2) and TRBJ1-1; D is undetermined. The V gene's germline CDR1 is LGHDT and CDR2 YNNKEL (reference sequence). CDR3 size: 16 residues. With 1 base removed from V and 0 bases from J, the gap between germline ends came to 12 bases. The CDR3 spells CASSQAPGLMNTEAFF. The CDR3 coding sequence is TGTGCCAGCAGCCAAGCCCCCGGACTGATGAACACTGAAGCTTTCTTT.

This sequence joins TRBV15 and TRBJ1-3; perhaps TRBD1 as D (5 bases). The CDR3 covers 17 residues. Looked up from germline, CDR1 is LNHNV and CDR2 is YYDKDF (reference sequence). V lost 1 base, J lost 0 bases, and 13 bases lay in between. CDR3 amino acids: CATSRGRQKHSGNTIYF. CDR3 sequence (DNA): TGTGCCACCAGCAGAGGCCGACAGAAGCACTCTGGAAACACCATATATTTT.

This chain links TRBV9 with TRBJ2-7; 10 bases align to TRBD1. The CDR3 contains 16 residues. Germline CDR1 SGDLS, CDR2 YYNGEE. With 3 bases clipped from V and 4 bases from J, the junction kept 10 bases outside the gene matches. The CDR3: CASSGRDRGNPYEQYF. The CDR3 DNA sequence: TGTGCCAGCAGCGGCCGGGACAGGGGTAATCCTTACGAGCAGTACTTC.

The chain links TRBV29-1 to TRBJ2-7; 7 nucleotides line up with TRBD1. The CDR3 is 16 amino acids. CDR1 is SQVTM, CDR2 ANQGSEA, per germline. Losses at the gene ends were 1 base for V and 0 bases for J; bases not matched to a gene: 9. CDR3: CSVEGWGTASSYEQYF. The CDR3 DNA follows: TGCAGCGTTGAAGGGTGGGGGACAGCGAGCTCCTACGAGCAGTACTTC.

The CDR3 nucleotides read TGTGCCAGCAGCTTGCTGGCAGGGTTTGCCGGGGAGCTGTTTTTT. This translates into CASSLLAGFAGELFF. V is TRBV5-6 and J is TRBJ2-2, with D possibly being TRBD1 (5 bases). This CDR3 contains 15 residues. Germline assignment: CDR1 SGHDT and CDR2 YYEEEE. Trimming cost V 1 base and J 6 bases, with 13 bases left between them.

The rearrangement uses TRBV5-4 and TRBJ2-2, with D possibly being TRBD1 (8 bases). Trimming pared 4 bases from V and 6 bases from J, leaving 19 bases between. The CDR3 covers 16 residues. Looked up from germline, CDR1 is SGHNT and CDR2 is YYREEE (reference sequence). CDR3 sequence: CASSPGGRGRAGELFF. The CDR3 DNA follows: TGTGCCAGCAGCCCAGGGGGCAGGGGGAGGGCCGGGGAGCTGTTTTTT.

Only one count was recorded for this clone. The rearrangement links TRBV9 to TRBJ2-3; 8 bases line up with TRBD2. V was pared by 3 bases and J by 4 bases, with 7 bases of the junction left unmatched. CDR3 length: 15 amino acids. CDR1 is SGDLS and CDR2 is YYNGEE in the germline V gene. The CDR3: CASSEGVAGSDTQYF. The CDR3 coding sequence is TGTGCCAGCAGCGAGGGGGTAGCGGGATCAGATACGCAGTATTTT. The full variable domain, completed using reference TRBV9 and TRBJ2-3, is DSGVTQTPKHLITATGQRVTLRCSPRSGDLSVYWYQQSLDQGLQFLIQYYNGEERAKGNILERFSAQQFPDLHSELNLSSLELGDSALYFCASSEGVAGSDTQYFGPGTRLTVL.

The chain is built from TRBV5-6 and TRBJ2-1; 7 bases fit TRBD2. The CDR3 is 15 amino acids. Germline V gives CDR1 SGHDT, CDR2 YYEEEE. Germline trimming cut 0 bases from V and 8 bases from J; bases unmatched to any gene: 8. CDR3 coding DNA: TGTGCCAGCAGCTTGGAAGGGGAGGGGATCGATGAGCAGTTCTTC. This sequence encodes CASSLEGEGIDEQFF.

This chain links TRBV24-1 with TRBJ2-1; 13 positions agree with TRBD2. Germline trimming cut 1 base from V and 4 bases from J; bases unmatched to any gene: 15. CDR1 and CDR2 (germline): KGHDR, SFDVKD. The CDR3 runs to 21 residues. The chain's CDR3 is CATSDFPTTSGRTSPYNEQFF. Written as DNA, the CDR3 is TGTGCCACCAGTGATTTTCCTACGACTAGCGGGAGGACCTCCCCATACAATGAGCAGTTCTTC.

This clone has just one count. The rearrangement uses TRBV6-1 and TRBJ1-2; D might be TRBD1 (5 bases). The V end was cut by 2 bases, the J end by 1 base, with 11 bases between. Per germline, CDR1 MNHNS and CDR2 SASEGT. The CDR3 spans 15 residues. The CDR3 region is CASSEWADSNYGYTF. Here the CDR3 DNA reads TGTGCCAGCAGTGAATGGGCAGACAGTAACTATGGCTACACCTTC.

V usage is TRBV10-3 and J usage is TRBJ2-1; 8 bases are a match to TRBD1. This CDR3 comprises 13 residues. CDR1 ENHRY and CDR2 SYGVKD come from the germline V gene. The V segment lost 3 bases and the J segment 6 bases; nucleotides outside the gene matches: 1. CDR3 amino acids: CAISDRGRNEQFF. Written as DNA, the CDR3 is TGTGCCATCAGTGACAGGGGGCGCAATGAGCAGTTCTTC.

The chain links TRBV9 to TRBJ1-1; no reliable D call. Trimming cost V 1 base and J 4 bases, with 8 bases left between them. CDR3 size: 13 residues. CDR1 is SGDLS and CDR2 is YYNGEE in the germline V gene. The CDR3 region has the DNA TGTGCCAGCAGCGTAACGGGAACCACTGAAGCTTTCTTT. Encoded protein: CASSVTGTTEAFF.

The chain joins TRBV10-3 to TRBJ2-3; 8 bases are shared with TRBD2. Trimming cost V 7 bases and J 8 bases; bases outside gene matches: 11. Per germline, CDR1 ENHRY and CDR2 SYGVKD. The CDR3 extends over 14 amino acids. This CDR3 reads CAIKTSAPAGTQYF. The CDR3 coding sequence is TGTGCCATCAAGACTAGCGCCCCCGCAGGTACGCAGTATTTT.

The V gene is TRBV19, the J gene TRBJ2-1; TRBD1 matches 9 bases. The CDR3 is made up of 13 amino acids. The trim removed 8 bases at V and 8 bases at J, leaving 7 bases unmatched. Germline V gene sequence: CDR1 LNHDA, CDR2 SQIVND (reference sequence). CDR3 coding DNA: TGTGCCAGTTGGGACAGGGCGGGGGATGAGCAGTTCTTC. Its translation: CASWDRAGDEQFF.

This clone was seen just once. This chain links TRBV9 with TRBJ2-7; TRBD1 matches at 8 bases. With V trimmed by 4 bases and J by 1 base, 31 bases remained unmatched. The V gene's germline CDR1 is SGDLS and CDR2 YYNGEE. The CDR3 is 23 amino acids. CDR3 in amino acids: CASSHPAGTGFPVEAVRSYEQYF. The CDR3, as DNA: TGTGCCAGCAGCCACCCCGCCGGGACAGGTTTTCCTGTTGAAGCTGTTCGGTCCTACGAGCAGTACTTC.

The chain is built from TRBV6-6 and TRBJ2-3; TRBD2 matches at 8 bases. The ends lost 8 bases at V and 5 bases at J; junction bases unmatched: 6. This CDR3 is built from 13 residues. Per the germline V gene, CDR1 is MNHNY and CDR2 is SVGAGI (reference sequence). The CDR3 DNA reads as TGTGCCAGCGGGGTGCTAGCGGGAGATACGCAGTATTTT. This gives the protein CASGVLAGDTQYF.